These 6 T cell receptor delta chains came from one sample sequenced in a study of fetal and pediatric gammadelta thymocytes. Elective pregnancy terminations at roughly 14 to 22 weeks estimated gestational age supplied the fetal thymuses. TCRdb re-processed the reads using CATT. The table lists several hundred delta-chain clones, 15% to 20% of them singletons. Sequences were obtained from non-Vgamma9Vdelta2 gamma-delta T cells from the thymus. Subset specified: CD3+gammadeltaTCR+ thymocytes not co-expressing Vgamma9 and Vdelta2. These receptors were collected from a human fetus.

J is TRDJ3 and V is TRDV2; 8 bases fit TRDD3. The CDR3 runs to 23 residues. Germline-derived CDR1 and CDR2 are GEAIGNYY and EKD. The V gene end was trimmed by 0 bases and the J gene end by 0 bases; junction bases not matched to a gene: 18. CDR3 residues: CACDTARYWGPMMGSWDTRQMFF. The DNA for the CDR3 is TGTGCCTGTGACACCGCGAGGTACTGGGGGCCAATGATGGGCTCCTGGGACACCCGACAGATGTTTTTC.

The chain recombines TRDV2 with TRDJ1, with 8 bases aligning to TRDD3. The J gene, missing from TCRdb, was assigned here through DNA to germline matching. This CDR3 has 11 amino acids. CDR1 GEAIGNYY and CDR2 EKD come from the germline V gene. CDR3 residues: CAGGYTDKLIF. In DNA form, the CDR3 reads TGTGCTGGGGGATACACCGATAAACTCATCTTT.

This clone was seen more than once but under ten times. It differs at one base from a far larger clone, so likely a read error. The chain uses TRDV1 and TRDJ1; D ambiguous. Germline CDR1 TSWWSYY, CDR2 QGS. The CDR3 sequence is 14 residues long. With 2 bases removed from V and 0 bases from J, the gap between germline ends came to 7 bases. CDR3 nucleotides: TGTGCTCTTGGGGAAGGGAGATACACCGATAAACTCATCTTT. It encodes CALGEGRYTDKLIF.

The chain joins TRDV1 to TRDJ3; TRDD3 matches at 13 bases. The CDR3 is 17 amino acids. V gave up 6 bases and J gave up 5 bases; unmatched junction bases: 4. Per the germline V gene, CDR1 is TSWWSYY and CDR2 is QGS. CDR3 sequence (DNA): TGTGCTCTTGGTACTGGGGGATACGACGGGGACACCCGACAGATGTTTTTC. This translates into CALGTGGYDGDTRQMFF.

The chain couples TRAV29/DV5 to TRDJ2, with 9 bases aligning to TRDD3. Germline CDR1 and CDR2: NSMFDY and ISSIKDK. V lost 0 bases, J lost 5 bases, and 5 bases stayed unmatched. The CDR3 extends over 15 amino acids. DNA of the CDR3: TGTGCAGCAAGCGCCTTCCTGGGGGATACAGCACAACTCTTCTTT. Translating gives CAASAFLGDTAQLFF.

The chain couples TRDV2 to TRDJ3; 7 bases are a match to TRDD3. No J gene was available from TCRdb, and it was assigned here by a germline match of the DNA. Per the germline V gene, CDR1 is GEAIGNYY and CDR2 is EKD. Trimming cost V 1 base and J 0 bases; bases outside gene matches: 11. The CDR3 totals 20 residues. CDR3 residues: CACDTKGGILSSWDTRQMFF. The CDR3 DNA follows: TGTGCCTGTGACACTAAGGGGGGGATCCTCAGCTCCTGGGACACCCGACAGATGTTTTTC.